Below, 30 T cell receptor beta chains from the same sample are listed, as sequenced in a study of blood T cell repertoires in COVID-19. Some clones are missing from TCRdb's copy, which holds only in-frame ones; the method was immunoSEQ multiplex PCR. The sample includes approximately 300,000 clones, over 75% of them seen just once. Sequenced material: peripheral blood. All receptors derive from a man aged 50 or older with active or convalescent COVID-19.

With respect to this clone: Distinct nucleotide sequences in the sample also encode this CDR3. The DNA for the CDR3 is TGTGCCAGTAGTATCGCCGGGAATCAGCCCCAGCATTTT. Translated: CASSIAGNQPQHF. The chain joins TRBV19 to TRBJ1-5, with unresolved D. Trimming removed 3 bases at V and 4 bases at J, with 7 bases between. The CDR3 runs 13 residues. Germline V gene sequence: CDR1 LNHDA, CDR2 SQIVND (reference sequence).

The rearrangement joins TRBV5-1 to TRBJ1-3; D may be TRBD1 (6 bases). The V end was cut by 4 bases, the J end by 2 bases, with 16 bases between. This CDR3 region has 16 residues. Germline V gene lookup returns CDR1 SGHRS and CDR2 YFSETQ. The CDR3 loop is CASSGYRDGTGNTIYF. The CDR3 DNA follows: TGCGCCAGCAGCGGATACAGGGACGGGACTGGAAACACCATATATTTT.

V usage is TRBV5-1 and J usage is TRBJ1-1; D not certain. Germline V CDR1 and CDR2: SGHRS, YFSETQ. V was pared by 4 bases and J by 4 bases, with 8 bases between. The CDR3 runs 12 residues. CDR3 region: CASSVRGTEAFF. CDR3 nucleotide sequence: TGCGCCAGCAGCGTTCGGGGCACTGAAGCTTTCTTT.

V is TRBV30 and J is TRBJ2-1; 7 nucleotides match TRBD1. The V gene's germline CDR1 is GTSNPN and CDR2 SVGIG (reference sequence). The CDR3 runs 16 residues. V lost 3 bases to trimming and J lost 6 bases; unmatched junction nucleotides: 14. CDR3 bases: TGTGCCTGGAGGGTCAGGGGGTTTTTATCGGGCAATGAGCAGTTCTTC. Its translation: CAWRVRGFLSGNEQFF.

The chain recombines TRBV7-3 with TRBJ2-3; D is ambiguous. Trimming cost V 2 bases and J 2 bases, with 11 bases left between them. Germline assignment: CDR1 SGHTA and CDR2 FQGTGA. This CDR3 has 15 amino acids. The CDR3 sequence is CASSLSLSFTDTQYF. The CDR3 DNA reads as TGTGCCAGCAGCTTATCTCTGTCTTTCACAGATACGCAGTATTTT.

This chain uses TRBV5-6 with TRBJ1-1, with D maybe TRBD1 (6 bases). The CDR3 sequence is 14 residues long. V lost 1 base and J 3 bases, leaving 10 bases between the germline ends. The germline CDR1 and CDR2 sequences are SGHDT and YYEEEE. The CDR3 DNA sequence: TGTGCCAGCAGCTTGATCGGGGGGCACACTGAAGCTTTCTTT. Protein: CASSLIGGHTEAFF.

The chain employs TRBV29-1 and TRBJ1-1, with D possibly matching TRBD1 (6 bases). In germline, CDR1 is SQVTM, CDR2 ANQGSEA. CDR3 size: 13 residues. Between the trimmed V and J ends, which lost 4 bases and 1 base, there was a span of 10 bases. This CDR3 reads CSVGKGENTEAFF. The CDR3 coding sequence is TGCAGCGTTGGTAAGGGGGAGAACACTGAAGCTTTCTTT.

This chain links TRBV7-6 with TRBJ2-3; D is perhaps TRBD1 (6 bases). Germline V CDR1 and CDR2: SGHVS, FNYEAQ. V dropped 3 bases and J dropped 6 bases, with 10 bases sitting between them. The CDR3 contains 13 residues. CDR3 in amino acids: CASSFNRVDTQYF. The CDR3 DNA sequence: TGTGCCAGCAGCTTCAACAGGGTTGATACGCAGTATTTT.

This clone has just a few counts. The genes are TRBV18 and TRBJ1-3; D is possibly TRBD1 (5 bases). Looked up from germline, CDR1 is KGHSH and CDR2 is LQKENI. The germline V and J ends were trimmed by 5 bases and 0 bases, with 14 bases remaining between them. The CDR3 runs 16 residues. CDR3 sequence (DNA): TGTGCCAGCTCAGAATGGGACTCGAGCTCTGGAAACACCATATATTTT. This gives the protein CASSEWDSSSGNTIYF.

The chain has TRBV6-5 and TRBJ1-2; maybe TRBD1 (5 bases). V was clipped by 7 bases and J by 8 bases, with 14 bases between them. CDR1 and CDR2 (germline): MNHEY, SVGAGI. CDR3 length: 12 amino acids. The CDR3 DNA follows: TGTGCCAGCACCCAAGGGGTAGAGGGCTACACCTTC. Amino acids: CASTQGVEGYTF.

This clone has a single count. The CDR3 DNA follows: TGTGCCAGCAGGAGAACAGGGGCCGATGAGCAGTTCTTC. Translating gives CASRRTGADEQFF. The chain combines TRBV5-8 with TRBJ2-1; 7 bases map to TRBD1. CDR1 is SGHTS, CDR2 YDEGEE, per germline. The J segment lost 8 bases and the V segment lost 5 bases, leaving 7 bases of the junction unmatched. The CDR3 is made up of 13 amino acids.

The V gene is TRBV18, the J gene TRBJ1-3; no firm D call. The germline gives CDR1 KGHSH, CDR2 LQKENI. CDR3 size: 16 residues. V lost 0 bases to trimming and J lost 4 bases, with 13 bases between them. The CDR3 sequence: CASSPPSQAPGNTIYF. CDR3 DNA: TGTGCCAGCTCACCACCGTCGCAGGCGCCAGGAAACACCATATATTTT.

The CDR3, as DNA: TGCGCCACAGCAGTGGCAGGGGACACAGATACGCAGTATTTT. It codes for CATAVAGDTDTQYF. The V gene is TRBV5-1, the J gene TRBJ2-3, with D maybe TRBD1 (6 bases). Germline lookup yields CDR1 SGHRS and CDR2 YFSETQ. This CDR3 comprises 14 residues. Trimming removed 9 bases at V and 2 bases at J, with 16 bases between.

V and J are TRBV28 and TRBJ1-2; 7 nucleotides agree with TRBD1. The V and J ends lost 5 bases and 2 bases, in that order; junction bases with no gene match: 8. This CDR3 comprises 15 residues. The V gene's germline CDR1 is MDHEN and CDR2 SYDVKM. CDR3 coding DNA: TGTGCCAGCAGTACCGCAGGGGGAAACAACTATGGCTACACCTTC. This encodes CASSTAGGNNYGYTF.

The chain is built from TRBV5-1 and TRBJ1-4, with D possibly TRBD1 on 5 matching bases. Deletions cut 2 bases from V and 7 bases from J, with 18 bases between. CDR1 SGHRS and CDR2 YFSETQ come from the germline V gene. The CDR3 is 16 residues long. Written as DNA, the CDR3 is TGCGCCAGCAGCTTTTCTGGGGCCGGAGCGAGTGAAAAACTGTTTTTT. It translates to CASSFSGAGASEKLFF.

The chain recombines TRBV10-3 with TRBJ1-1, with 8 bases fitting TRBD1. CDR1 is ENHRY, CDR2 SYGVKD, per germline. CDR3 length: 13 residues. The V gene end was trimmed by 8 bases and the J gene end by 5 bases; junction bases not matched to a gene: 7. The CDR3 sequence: CAIGRGRDTEAFF. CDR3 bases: TGTGCCATCGGCAGGGGGCGGGATACTGAAGCTTTCTTT.

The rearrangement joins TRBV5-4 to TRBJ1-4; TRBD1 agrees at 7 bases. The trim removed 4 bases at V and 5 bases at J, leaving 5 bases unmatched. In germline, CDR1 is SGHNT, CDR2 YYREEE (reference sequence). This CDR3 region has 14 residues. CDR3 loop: CASSRDSGNEKLFF. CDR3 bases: TGTGCCAGCAGCAGGGACAGTGGGAATGAAAAACTGTTTTTT.

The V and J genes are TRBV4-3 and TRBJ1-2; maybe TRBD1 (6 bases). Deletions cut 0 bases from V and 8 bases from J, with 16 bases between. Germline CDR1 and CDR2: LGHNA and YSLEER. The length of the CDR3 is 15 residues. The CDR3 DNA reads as TGCGCCAGCAGCCAAGATCCCTCGGGACAATCAGGCTACACCTTC. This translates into CASSQDPSGQSGYTF.

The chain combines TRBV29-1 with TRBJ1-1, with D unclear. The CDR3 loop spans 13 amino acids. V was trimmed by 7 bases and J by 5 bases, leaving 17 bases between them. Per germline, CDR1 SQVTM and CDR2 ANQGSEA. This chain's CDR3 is CSAHPRKDTEAFF. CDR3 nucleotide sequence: TGCAGCGCTCACCCGCGGAAGGATACTGAAGCTTTCTTT.

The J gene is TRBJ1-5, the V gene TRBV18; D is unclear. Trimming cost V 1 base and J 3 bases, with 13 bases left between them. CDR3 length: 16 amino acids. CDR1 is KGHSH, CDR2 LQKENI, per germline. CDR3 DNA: TGTGCCAGCTCACCACAGTCCCAGGTTAACAATCAGCCCCAGCATTTT. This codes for CASSPQSQVNNQPQHF.

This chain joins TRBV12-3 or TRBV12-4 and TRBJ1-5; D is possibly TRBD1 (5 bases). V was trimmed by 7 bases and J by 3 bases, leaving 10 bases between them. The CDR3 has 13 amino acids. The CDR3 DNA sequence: TGTGCCAGCATGACAGATTTCAATCAGCCCCAGCATTTT. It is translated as CASMTDFNQPQHF.

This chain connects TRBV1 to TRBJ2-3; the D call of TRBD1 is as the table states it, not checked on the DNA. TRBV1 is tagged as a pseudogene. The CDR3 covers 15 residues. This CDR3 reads CTSRGQGHSTDTQYF. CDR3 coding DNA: TGCACCAGCAGGGGACAGGGACATTCCACAGATACGCAGTATTTT.

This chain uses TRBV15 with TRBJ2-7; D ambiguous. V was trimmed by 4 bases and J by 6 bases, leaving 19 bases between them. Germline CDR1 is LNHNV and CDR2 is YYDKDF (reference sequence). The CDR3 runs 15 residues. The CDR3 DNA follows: TGTGCCACCAGCAACCCGAAATCTAGAGTTGCCGAGCAGTACTTC. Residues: CATSNPKSRVAEQYF.

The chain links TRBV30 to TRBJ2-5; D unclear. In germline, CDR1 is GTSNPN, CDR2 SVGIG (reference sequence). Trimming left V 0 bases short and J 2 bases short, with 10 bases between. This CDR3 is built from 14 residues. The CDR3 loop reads CAWSVSRIQETQYF. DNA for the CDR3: TGTGCCTGGAGTGTAAGCCGAATTCAAGAGACCCAGTACTTC.

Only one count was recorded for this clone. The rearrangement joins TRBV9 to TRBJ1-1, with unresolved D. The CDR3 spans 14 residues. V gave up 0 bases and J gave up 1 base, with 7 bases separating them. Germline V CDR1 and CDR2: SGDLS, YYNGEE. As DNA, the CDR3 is TGTGCCAGCAGCGTAGGACAATCGAACACTGAAGCTTTCTTT. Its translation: CASSVGQSNTEAFF.

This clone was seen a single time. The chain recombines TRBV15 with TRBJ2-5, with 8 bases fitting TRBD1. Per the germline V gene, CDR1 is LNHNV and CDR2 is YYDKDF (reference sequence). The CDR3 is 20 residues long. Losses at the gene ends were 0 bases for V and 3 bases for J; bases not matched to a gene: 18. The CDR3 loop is CATSRDLRQGRWRSEETQYF. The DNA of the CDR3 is TGTGCCACCAGCAGAGATCTGAGACAGGGGCGGTGGAGAAGCGAAGAGACCCAGTACTTC. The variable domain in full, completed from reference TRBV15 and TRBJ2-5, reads DAMVIQNPRYQVTQFGKPVTLSCSQTLNHNVMYWYQQKSSQAPKLLFHYYDKDFNNEADTPDNFQSRRPNTSFCFLDIRSPGLGDTAMYLCATSRDLRQGRWRSEETQYFGPGTRLLVL.

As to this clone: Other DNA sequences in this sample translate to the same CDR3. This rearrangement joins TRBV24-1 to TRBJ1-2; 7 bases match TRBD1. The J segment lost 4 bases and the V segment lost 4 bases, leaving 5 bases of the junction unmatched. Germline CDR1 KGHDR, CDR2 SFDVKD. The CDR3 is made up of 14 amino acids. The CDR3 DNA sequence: TGTGCCACCAGTGACCGGACAGGCACCTATGGCTACACCTTC. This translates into CATSDRTGTYGYTF.

Written as DNA, the CDR3 is TGTGCCAGCAGCTTGGCGGGATCCCACAATGAGCAGTTCTTC. Its protein product is CASSLAGSHNEQFF. The chain employs TRBV7-2 and TRBJ2-1; perhaps TRBD2 as D (6 bases). From germline, CDR1 is SGHTA and CDR2 FQGNSA. This CDR3 is built from 14 residues. V was trimmed by 3 bases and J by 5 bases, leaving 11 bases between them.

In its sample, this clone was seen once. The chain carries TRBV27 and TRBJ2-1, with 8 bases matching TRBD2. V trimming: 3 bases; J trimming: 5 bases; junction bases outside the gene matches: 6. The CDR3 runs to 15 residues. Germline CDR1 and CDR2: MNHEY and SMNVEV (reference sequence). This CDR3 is CASSLSGSSDNEQFF. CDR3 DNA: TGTGCCAGCAGTTTGAGCGGGAGTTCCGACAATGAGCAGTTCTTC.

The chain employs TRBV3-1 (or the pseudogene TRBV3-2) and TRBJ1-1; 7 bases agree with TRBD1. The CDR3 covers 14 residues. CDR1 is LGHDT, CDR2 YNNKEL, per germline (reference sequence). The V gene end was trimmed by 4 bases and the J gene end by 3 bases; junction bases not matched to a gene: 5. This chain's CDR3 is CASSPSDRYTEAFF. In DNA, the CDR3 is TGTGCCAGCAGCCCGTCGGACAGGTACACTGAAGCTTTCTTT.